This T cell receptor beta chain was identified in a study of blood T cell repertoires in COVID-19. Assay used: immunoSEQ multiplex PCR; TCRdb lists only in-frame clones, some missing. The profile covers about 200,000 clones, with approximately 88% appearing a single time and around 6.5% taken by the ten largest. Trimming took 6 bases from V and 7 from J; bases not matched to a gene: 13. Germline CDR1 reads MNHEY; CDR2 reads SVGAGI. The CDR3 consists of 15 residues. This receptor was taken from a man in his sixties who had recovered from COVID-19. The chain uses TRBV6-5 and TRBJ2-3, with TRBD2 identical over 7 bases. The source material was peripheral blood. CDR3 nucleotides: TGTGCCAGCAGCTTCTCTGGGGGGGGAGGAAATACGCAGTATTTT. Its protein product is CASSFSGGGGNTQYF.